Reported below is one TCR beta chain. Clones were read by immunoSEQ multiplex PCR, and TCRdb kept only the in-frame ones, dropping some. This table has fewer than 450,000 clones, more than 70% appearing once. This sample stems from a study of blood T cell repertoires in COVID-19. J was trimmed by 7 bases and V by 4 bases; bases with no gene match: 6. This CDR3 has 13 residues. Germline V gene sequence: CDR1 KGHSH, CDR2 LQKENI. The sequencing sample was made of peripheral blood. The gene calls are TRBV18 and TRBJ2-7, with 8 bases identical to TRBD1. The source is an older woman with COVID-19, enrolled during active disease. CDR3 bases: TGTGCCAGCTCACGAGGACAGGGACGGGAGCAGTACTTC. As protein: CASSRGQGREQYF.